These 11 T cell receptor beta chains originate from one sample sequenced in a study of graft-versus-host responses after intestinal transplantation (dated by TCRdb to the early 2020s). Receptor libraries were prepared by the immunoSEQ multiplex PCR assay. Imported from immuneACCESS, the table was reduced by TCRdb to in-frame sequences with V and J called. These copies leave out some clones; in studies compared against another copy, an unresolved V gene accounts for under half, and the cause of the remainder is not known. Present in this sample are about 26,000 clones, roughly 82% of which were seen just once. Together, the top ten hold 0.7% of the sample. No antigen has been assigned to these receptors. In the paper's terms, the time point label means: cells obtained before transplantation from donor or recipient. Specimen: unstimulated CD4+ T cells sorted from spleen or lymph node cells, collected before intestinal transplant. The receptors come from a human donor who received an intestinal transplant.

The CDR3 reads CASSLTGGGGYTF. In nucleotides, the CDR3 is TGTGCCAGCAGCTTAACAGGTGGAGGGGGCTACACCTTC. V and J are TRBV7-3 and TRBJ1-2; D not certain. The germline V and J ends were trimmed by 0 bases and 8 bases, with 10 bases remaining between them. CDR1 and CDR2 (germline): SGHTA, FQGTGA. This CDR3 is 13 amino acids long.

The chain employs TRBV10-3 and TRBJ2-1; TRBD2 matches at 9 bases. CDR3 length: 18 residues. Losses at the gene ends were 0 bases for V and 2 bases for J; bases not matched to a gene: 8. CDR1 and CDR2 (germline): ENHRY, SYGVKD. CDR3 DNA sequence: TGTGCCATCAGTGAGTCCCATCTAGCGGGGTCCCCCTACAATGAGCAGTTCTTC. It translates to CAISESHLAGSPYNEQFF.

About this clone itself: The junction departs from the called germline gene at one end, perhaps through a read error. DNA of the CDR3: TGTGCTAGCAGCCAGGGACTAGCCTCCTACAATGAGCAGTTCTTC. This translates into CASSQGLASYNEQFF. The chain links TRBV7-7 to TRBJ2-1, with 9 bases that match TRBD2. The CDR3 is 15 residues long. Germline values: CDR1 SSHAT, CDR2 FNYEAQ (reference sequence).

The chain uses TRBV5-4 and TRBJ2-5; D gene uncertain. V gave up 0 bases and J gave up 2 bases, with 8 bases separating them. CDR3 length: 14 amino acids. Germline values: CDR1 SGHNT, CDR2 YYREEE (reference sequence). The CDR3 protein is CASSLGWKQETQYF. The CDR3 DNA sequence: TGTGCCAGCAGCTTGGGCTGGAAGCAAGAGACCCAGTACTTC.

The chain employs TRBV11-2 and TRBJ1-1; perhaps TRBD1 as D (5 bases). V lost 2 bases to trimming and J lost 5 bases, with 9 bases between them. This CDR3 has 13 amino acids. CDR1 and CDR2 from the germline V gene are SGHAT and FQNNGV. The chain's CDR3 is CASSLPGGTEAFF. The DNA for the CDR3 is TGTGCCAGCAGCTTACCCGGGGGAACTGAAGCTTTCTTT.

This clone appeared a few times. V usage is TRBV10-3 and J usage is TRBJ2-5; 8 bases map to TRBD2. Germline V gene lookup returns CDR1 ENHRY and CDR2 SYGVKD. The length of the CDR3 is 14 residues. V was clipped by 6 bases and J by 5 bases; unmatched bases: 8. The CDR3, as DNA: TGTGCCATCAGGGCTACCGGGGGGGTGGAGACCCAGTACTTC. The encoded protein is CAIRATGGVETQYF.

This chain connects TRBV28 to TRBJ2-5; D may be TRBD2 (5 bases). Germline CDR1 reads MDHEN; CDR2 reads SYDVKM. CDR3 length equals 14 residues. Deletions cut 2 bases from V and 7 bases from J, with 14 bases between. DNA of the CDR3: TGTGCCAGCAGTTTACGGCTGAGCGGCCTGACCCAGTACTTC. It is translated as CASSLRLSGLTQYF. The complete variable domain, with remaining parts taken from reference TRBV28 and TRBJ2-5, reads DVKVTQSSRYLVKRTGEKVFLECVQDMDHENMFWYRQDPGLGLRLIYFSYDVKMKEKGDIPEGYSVSREKKERFSLILESASTNQTSMYLCASSLRLSGLTQYFGPGTRLLVL.

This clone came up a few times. As DNA, the CDR3 is TGCGCCAGCAGGAGGGGACAGGGGGCGAACACTGAAGCTTTCTTT. Translated, it gives CASRRGQGANTEAFF. The V call is TRBV5-1, the J call TRBJ1-1, with TRBD1 matching 12 bases. CDR3 length equals 15 residues. The germline gives CDR1 SGHRS, CDR2 YFSETQ. Trimming took 5 bases from V and 1 from J; bases not matched to a gene: 3. The entire variable domain, with the rest obtained from reference TRBV5-1 and TRBJ1-1, is as follows: KAGVTQTPRYLIKTRGQQVTLSCSPISGHRSVSWYQQTPGQGLQFLFEYFSETQRNKGNFPGRFSGRQFSNSRSEMNVSTLELGDSALYLCASRRGQGANTEAFFGQGTRLTVV.

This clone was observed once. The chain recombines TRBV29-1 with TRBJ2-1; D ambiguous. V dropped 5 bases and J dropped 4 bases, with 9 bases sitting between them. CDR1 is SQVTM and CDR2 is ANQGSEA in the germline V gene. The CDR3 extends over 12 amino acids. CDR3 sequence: CSVLQIYNEQFF. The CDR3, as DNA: TGCAGCGTTTTACAGATTTACAATGAGCAGTTCTTC.

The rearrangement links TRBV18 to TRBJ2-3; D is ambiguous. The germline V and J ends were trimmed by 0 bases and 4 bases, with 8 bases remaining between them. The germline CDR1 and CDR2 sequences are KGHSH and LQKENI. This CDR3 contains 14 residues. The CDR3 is CASSPPSRADTQYF. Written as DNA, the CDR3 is TGTGCCAGCTCACCACCCTCACGTGCAGATACGCAGTATTTT.

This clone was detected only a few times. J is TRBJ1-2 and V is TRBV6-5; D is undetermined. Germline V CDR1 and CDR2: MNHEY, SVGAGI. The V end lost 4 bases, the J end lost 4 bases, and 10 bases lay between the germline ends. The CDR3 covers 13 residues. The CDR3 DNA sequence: TGTGCCAGCAGTTTGGGCTCAAGCTATGGCTACACCTTC. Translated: CASSLGSSYGYTF.